One and the same sample provided the 8 T cell receptor beta chains below, sequenced in a study of cytomegalovirus exposure and HLA in healthy donors. Clones were sequenced by immunoSEQ multiplex PCR, and TCRdb holds only the in-frame ones, with some missing. Counted here are over 200,000 clones, about 91% occurring once; the ten biggest clones make up just under 3%. Material for sequencing was PBMCs. The source is a woman between 18 and 30 years old in good health and CMV-seronegative.

This rearrangement joins TRBV27 to TRBJ2-7, with a possible D match to TRBD1 (6 bases). The CDR3 runs to 15 residues. Deletions cut 1 base from V and 3 bases from J, with 13 bases between. Germline CDR1 MNHEY, CDR2 SMNVEV (reference sequence). This CDR3 is CASSLFHRELYEQYF. DNA for the CDR3: TGTGCCAGCAGTTTATTTCACAGGGAACTCTACGAGCAGTACTTC.

The chain employs TRBV27 and TRBJ1-1; no clear D. V was cut by 5 bases and J by 5 bases, with 12 bases left in between. Germline CDR1 MNHEY, CDR2 SMNVEV (reference sequence). The CDR3 is 13 residues long. CDR3 sequence: CASSETIGTEAFF. DNA for the CDR3: TGTGCCAGCAGTGAAACGATCGGGACTGAAGCTTTCTTT.

The chain has TRBV29-1 and TRBJ2-7; D might be TRBD1 (6 bases). This CDR3 spans 15 amino acids. Germline V gene sequence: CDR1 SQVTM, CDR2 ANQGSEA. V was pared by 4 bases and J by 2 bases, with 18 bases between. The CDR3 here is CSVVGRDQGTYEQYF. In nucleotides, the CDR3 is TGCAGCGTTGTGGGGCGCGACCAGGGGACCTACGAGCAGTACTTC.

The chain is built from TRBV5-1 and TRBJ1-1; the D gene is possibly TRBD1 (5 bases). This CDR3 contains 13 residues. The V end was cut by 4 bases, the J end by 5 bases, with 12 bases between. Germline assignment: CDR1 SGHRS and CDR2 YFSETQ. The CDR3: CASSSFGGTEAFF. CDR3 nucleotides: TGCGCCAGCAGCAGCTTCGGGGGTACTGAAGCTTTCTTT.

The chain joins TRBV7-3 to TRBJ2-2, with 7 bases aligning to TRBD2. Germline lookup yields CDR1 SGHTA and CDR2 FQGTGA. The CDR3 covers 16 residues. The V and J ends lost 5 bases and 3 bases, in that order; junction bases with no gene match: 9. The CDR3 DNA reads TGTGCCAGCAGCCGCCGAGCGGGACTCCACACCGGGGAGCTGTTTTTT. As protein: CASSRRAGLHTGELFF.

The V call is TRBV21-1, the J call TRBJ1-1; the table's D call, TRBD1, has no DNA check behind it. TRBV21-1 is designated a pseudogene. This CDR3 contains 15 residues. CDR3 DNA: TGTGCCAGCAGCAAAGCAGAAACAGGGGGCACTGAAGCTTTCTTT. Translated: CASSKAETGGTEAFF.

The chain joins TRBV5-1 to TRBJ1-1; D is ambiguous. This CDR3 is built from 14 residues. Trimming took 0 bases from V and 5 from J, leaving 11 bases between them. Per the germline V gene, CDR1 is SGHRS and CDR2 is YFSETQ. CDR3 DNA sequence: TGCGCCAGCAGCTTGGAAGTGGGAGAAACTGAAGCTTTCTTT. Its protein is CASSLEVGETEAFF.

The chain couples TRBV29-1 to TRBJ1-4; D is unresolved. Germline V CDR1 and CDR2: SQVTM, ANQGSEA. The V and J ends lost 7 bases and 2 bases respectively, with 5 bases between them. The CDR3 has 11 amino acids. The CDR3: CSAQTNEKLFF. The CDR3, as DNA: TGCAGCGCCCAGACTAATGAAAAACTGTTTTTT. The full variable domain, in which reference TRBV29-1 and TRBJ1-4 provide the parts outside the CDR3, is SAVISQKPSRDICQRGTSLTIQCQVDSQVTMMFWYRQQPGQSLTLIATANQGSEATYESGFVIDKFPISRPNLTFSTLTVSNMSPEDSSIYLCSAQTNEKLFFGSGTQLSVL.